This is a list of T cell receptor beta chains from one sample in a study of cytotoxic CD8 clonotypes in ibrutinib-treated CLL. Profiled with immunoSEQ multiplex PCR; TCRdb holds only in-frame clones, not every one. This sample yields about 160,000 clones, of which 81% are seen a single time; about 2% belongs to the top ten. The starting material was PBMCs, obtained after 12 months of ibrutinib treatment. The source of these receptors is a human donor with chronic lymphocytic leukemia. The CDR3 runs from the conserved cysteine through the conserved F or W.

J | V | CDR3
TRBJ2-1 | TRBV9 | CASSRGGLGNEQFF
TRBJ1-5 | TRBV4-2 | CASSLTGTDGNQPQHF
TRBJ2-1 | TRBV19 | CASSPGLLYNEQFF
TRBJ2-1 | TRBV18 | CASSLWDGGSYNEQFF
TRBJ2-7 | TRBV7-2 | CASSLADRAAYEQYF
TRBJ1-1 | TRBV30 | CASSRDSLSEAFF
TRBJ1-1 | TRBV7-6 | CASSLEQAFF
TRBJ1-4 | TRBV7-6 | CASSTGSTGTNEKLFF
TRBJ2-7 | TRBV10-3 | CAISQTSGSSYEQYF
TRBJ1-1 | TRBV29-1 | CSVAGRWNTEAFF
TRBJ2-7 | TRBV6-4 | CASSRGRYEQYF
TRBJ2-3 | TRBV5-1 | CASSPDGDTDTQYF
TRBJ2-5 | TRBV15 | CATSRRQGPQETQYF